The rows below give T cell receptor beta chains drawn from one sample of a study of cytomegalovirus exposure and HLA in healthy donors. Sequenced by immunoSEQ multiplex PCR; TCRdb stores in-frame clones only, minus some. The data show some 62,000 clones, around 87% seen once. The sequencing sample was made of PBMCs. The receptors stem from a young man in good health and CMV-seronegative. Each CDR3 is given with its conserved first and last residue. The order of the fields is clone size, D gene, J gene, V gene, CDR3 DNA, CDR3 protein. A D gene is named only where the DNA matches it firmly. Clone sizes are given selectively: once, few, many, or a class where the clone is expanded.

.	TRBD2	TRBJ2-7	TRBV4-2	TGTGCCAGCGCACCGGGACTAGCCTATTACGAGCAGTACTTC	CASAPGLAYYEQYF
.	.	TRBJ1-5	TRBV19	TGTGCCAGTAGCGAAGCGACCAATCAGCCCCAGCATTTT	CASSEATNQPQHF
once	.	TRBJ1-1	TRBV6-5	TGTGCCAGCAGTTACCTAGCCGGGAGGAACACTGAAGCTTTCTTT	CASSYLAGRNTEAFF
.	.	TRBJ1-2	TRBV30	TGTGCCTGGAGTGTCCGCTATGGCTACACCTTC	CAWSVRYGYTF
.	.	TRBJ1-3	TRBV30	TGTGCCTTAGGGGTTCGGTCTGGAAACACCATATATTTT	CALGVRSGNTIYF
.	.	TRBJ2-7	TRBV6-5	TGTGCCAGCAGTTACTCGATGGAAGACACGACCTACGAGCAGTACTTC	CASSYSMEDTTYEQYF
.	.	TRBJ2-3	TRBV6-1	TGTGCCAGCAGTTTTAGGAGTCCTTACACAGATACGCAGTATTTT	CASSFRSPYTDTQYF
.	.	TRBJ2-7	TRBV19	TGTGCCAGTAGGGAGCGGACGTCCTACGAGCAGTACTTC	CASRERTSYEQYF
.	TRBD1	TRBJ1-5	TRBV7-9	TGTGCCAGCAGCTCCACAGGGGGGGAGCCCCAGCATTTT	CASSSTGGEPQHF
.	.	TRBJ1-2	TRBV30	TGTGCCAACCGAGGGGGAGGGACCGGGGGTGGCTACACCTTC	CANRGGGTGGGYTF
.	.	TRBJ2-7	TRBV6-5	TGTGCCACCTTGGGACAAGCCTACGAGCAGTACTTC	CATLGQAYEQYF
.	.	TRBJ2-7	TRBV6-6	TGTGCCAGCAGGTTAGGGGATCACGAGCAGTACTTC	CASRLGDHEQYF
.	.	TRBJ2-2	TRBV28	TGTGCCAGCGGGGCATGGACCGGGGAGCTGTTTTTT	CASGAWTGELFF
.	.	TRBJ1-4	TRBV28	TGTGCCAGCGGTCGGACAGTCCCAATTAATGAAAAACTGTTTTTT	CASGRTVPINEKLFF